This TCR beta chain comes out of a study of blood T cell repertoires in COVID-19. The wider study: PBMCs, B-cell-depleted T cells, or T cells provided the cDNA or gDNA that made up the material.

Trimming pared 2 bases from V and 4 bases from J, leaving 12 bases between. In germline, CDR1 is GTSNPN, CDR2 SVGIG (reference sequence). This CDR3 spans 14 amino acids. In the original analysis: Estimates of nucleated cell counts were drawn from the amplification of reference gene primers. Only in-frame clones appear in the TCRdb table, and some are missing; sequencing was by immunoSEQ multiplex PCR. V and J calls and clone size follow that table, whereas D and trimming were derived from the DNA. The sample records fewer than 400,000 clones, 85% to 90% being singletons. This chain links TRBV30 with TRBJ1-5, with TRBD1 as a possible D gene (5 bases). Sequenced: PBMCs or T cells enriched from blood (not recorded which). The sequence was obtained from a man younger than 40 who had recovered from COVID-19. For the CDR3, the DNA is TGTGCCTGGAGTCGGAGACAGCGTAATCAGCCCCAGCATTTT. Encoded protein: CAWSRRQRNQPQHF.